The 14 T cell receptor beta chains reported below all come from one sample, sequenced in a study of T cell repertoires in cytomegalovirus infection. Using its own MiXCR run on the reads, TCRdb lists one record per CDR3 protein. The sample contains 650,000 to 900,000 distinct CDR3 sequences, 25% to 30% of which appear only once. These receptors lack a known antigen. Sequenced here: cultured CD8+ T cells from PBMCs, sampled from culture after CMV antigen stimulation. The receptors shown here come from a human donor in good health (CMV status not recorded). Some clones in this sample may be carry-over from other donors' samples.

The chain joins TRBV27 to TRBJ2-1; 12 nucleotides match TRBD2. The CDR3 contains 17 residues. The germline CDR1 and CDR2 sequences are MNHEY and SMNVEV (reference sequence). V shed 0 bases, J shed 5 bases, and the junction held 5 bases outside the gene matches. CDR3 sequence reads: CASSLSLAGGYHNEQFF. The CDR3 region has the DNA TGTGCCAGCAGTTTATCGCTAGCGGGGGGGTATCACAATGAGCAGTTCTTC.

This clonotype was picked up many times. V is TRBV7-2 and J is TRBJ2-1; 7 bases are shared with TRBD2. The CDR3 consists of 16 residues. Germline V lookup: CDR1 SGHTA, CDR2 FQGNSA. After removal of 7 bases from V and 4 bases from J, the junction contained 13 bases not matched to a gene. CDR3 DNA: TGTGCCAGCACCCCCTCCCATCTAGCGGTGTACAATGAGCAGTTCTTC. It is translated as CASTPSHLAVYNEQFF.

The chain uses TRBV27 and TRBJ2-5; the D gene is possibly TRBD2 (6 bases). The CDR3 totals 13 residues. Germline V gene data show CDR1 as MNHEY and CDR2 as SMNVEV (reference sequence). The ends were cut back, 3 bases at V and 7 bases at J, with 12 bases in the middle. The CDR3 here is CASSLWAEGTQYF. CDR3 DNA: TGTGCCAGCAGTTTGTGGGCGGAGGGGACCCAGTACTTC.

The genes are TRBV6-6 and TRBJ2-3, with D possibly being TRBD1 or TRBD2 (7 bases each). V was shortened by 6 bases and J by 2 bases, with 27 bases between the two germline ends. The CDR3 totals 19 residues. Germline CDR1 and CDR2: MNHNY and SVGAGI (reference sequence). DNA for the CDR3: TGTGCCAGCAGACCCGACCCATCAACAGGGGAGGGGCCCACAGATACGCAGTATTTT. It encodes CASRPDPSTGEGPTDTQYF.

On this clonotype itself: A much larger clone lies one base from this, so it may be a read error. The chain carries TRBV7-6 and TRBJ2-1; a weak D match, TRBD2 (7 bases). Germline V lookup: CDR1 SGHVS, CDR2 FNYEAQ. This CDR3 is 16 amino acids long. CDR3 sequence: CDSSPRGGGFYNEQFF. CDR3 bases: TGTGACAGCAGCCCAAGGGGGGGGGGCTTTTACAATGAGCAGTTCTTC.

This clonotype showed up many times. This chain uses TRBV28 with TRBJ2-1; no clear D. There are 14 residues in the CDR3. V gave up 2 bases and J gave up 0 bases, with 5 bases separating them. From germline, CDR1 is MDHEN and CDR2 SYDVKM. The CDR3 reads CASSLPSSYNEQFF. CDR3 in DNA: TGTGCCAGCAGTTTACCGAGCTCCTACAATGAGCAGTTCTTC.

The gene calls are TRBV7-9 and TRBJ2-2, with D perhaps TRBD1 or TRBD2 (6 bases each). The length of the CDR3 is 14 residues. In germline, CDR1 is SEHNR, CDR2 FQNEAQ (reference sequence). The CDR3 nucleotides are TGTGCTAAAAGTCGTGGAGGGGGCACCGGGGAGCTGTTTTTT. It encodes CAKSRGGGTGELFF.

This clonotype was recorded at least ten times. CDR3 nucleotide sequence: TGTGCCAGCAGCTCCGGCTTACACGGCTACGAGCAGTACGTC. It yields the protein CASSSGLHGYEQYV. The V call is TRBV7-2, the J call TRBJ2-7; D remains unclear. The CDR3 contains 14 residues. The ends were cut back, 4 bases at V and 3 bases at J, with 13 bases in the middle. The V gene's germline CDR1 is SGHTA and CDR2 FQGNSA.

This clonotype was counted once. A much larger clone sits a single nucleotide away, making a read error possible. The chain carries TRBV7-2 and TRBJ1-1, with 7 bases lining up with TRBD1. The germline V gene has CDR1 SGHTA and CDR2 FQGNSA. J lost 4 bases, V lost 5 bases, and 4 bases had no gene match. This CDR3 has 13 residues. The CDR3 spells CASSMDRSTEAFF. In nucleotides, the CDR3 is TGTGCCAGCAGCATGGACAGGAGCACTGAAGCTTTCTTT. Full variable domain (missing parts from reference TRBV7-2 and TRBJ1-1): GAGVSQSPSNKVTEKGKDVELRCDPISGHTALYWYRQSLGQGLEFLIYFQGNSAPDKSGLPSDRFSAERTGGSVSTLTIQRTQQEDSAVYLCASSMDRSTEAFFGQGTRLTVV.

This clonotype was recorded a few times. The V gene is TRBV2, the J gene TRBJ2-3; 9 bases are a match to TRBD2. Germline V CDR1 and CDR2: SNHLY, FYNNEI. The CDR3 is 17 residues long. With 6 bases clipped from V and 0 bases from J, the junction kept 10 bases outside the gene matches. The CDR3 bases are TGTGCCAGCAGCCACCGCAGGACTAGCGAGAGCACAGATACGCAGTATTTT. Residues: CASSHRRTSESTDTQYF.

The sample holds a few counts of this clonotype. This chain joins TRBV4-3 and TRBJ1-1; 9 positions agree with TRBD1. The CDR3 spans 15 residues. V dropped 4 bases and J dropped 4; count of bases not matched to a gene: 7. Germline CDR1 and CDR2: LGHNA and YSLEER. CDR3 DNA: TGCGCCAGCAGCCGAAACAGGGGACAGGGCACTGAAGCTTTCTTT. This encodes CASSRNRGQGTEAFF.

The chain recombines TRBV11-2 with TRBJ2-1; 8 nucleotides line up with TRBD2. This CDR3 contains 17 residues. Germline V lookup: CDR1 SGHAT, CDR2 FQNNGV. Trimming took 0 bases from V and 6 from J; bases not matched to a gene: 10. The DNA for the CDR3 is TGTGCCAGCAGCTTAGATCGGGGGGGCGAGAATTTCAATGAGCAGTTCTTC. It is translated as CASSLDRGGENFNEQFF.

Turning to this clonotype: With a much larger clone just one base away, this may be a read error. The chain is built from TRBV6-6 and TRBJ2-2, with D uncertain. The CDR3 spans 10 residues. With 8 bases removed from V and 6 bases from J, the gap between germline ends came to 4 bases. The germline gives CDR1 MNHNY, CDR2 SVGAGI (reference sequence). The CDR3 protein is CASAAGELFF. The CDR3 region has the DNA TGTGCCAGCGCCGCCGGGGAGCTGTTTTTT.

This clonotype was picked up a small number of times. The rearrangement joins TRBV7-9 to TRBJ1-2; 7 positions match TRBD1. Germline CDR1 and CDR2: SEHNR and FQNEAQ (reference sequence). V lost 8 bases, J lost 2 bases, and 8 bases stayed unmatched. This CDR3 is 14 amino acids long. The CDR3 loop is CASYGGGSNYGYTF. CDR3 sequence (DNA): TGTGCCAGCTACGGAGGGGGCTCCAACTATGGCTACACCTTC.